This T cell receptor beta chain was retrieved from a study of regulatory T cells in long-lasting Graves disease. In the study overall: Antithyroid drugs had been given to newly diagnosed Graves' patients for under 3 months.

iRepertoire HTBI primers and Arm-PCR of CDR3 regions built TCR beta libraries. MiXCR was run by TCRdb on the multiplex PCR reads, yielding one entry per CDR3 protein. This table holds approximately 350,000 distinct CDR3 sequences, around 15% found once. This CDR3 comprises 15 residues. The V gene lost 3 bases and the J gene lost 2 bases, with 14 bases spanning the gap. This clonotype was seen many times. The time point: newly diagnosed GD, antithyroid drugs for less than 3 months. Extracted PBMC RNA gave rise to the TCR library. Each patient gave approximately 8.1 milliliters of EDTA-anticoagulated peripheral blood. These data were also reused for a study on T cells in Graves' hyperthyroidism and ophthalmopathy. This second study says: HTBI primers were used for first-round RT-PCR of the TCR CDR3.

The TCR comes from a man between 40 and 49 years old with Graves disease. This chain uses TRBV12-3 or TRBV12-4 with TRBJ2-7; D may match TRBD1 or TRBD2 (5 bases each). Sequenced material: peripheral blood mononuclear cells (PBMCs), taken at new diagnosis, from a patient treated with antithyroid drugs. The CDR3 reads CASSLRGGMTYEQYF. CDR3 in DNA: TGTGCCAGCAGTTTGAGGGGCGGTATGACCTACGAGCAGTACTTC.